This TCR beta chain emerged from a study of T cells in Graves' hyperthyroidism and ophthalmopathy. Overall study context: Peripheral blood was obtained at initial diagnosis, preceding any treatment. General study points: Most expanded thyroid clonotypes above 0.001 also appeared in blood. Ophthalmopathy and stable hyperthyroidism were told apart by a 13 V-J model.

Germline V lookup: CDR1 SNHLY, CDR2 FYNNEI. Trimming took 6 bases from V and 4 from J; bases not matched to a gene: 5. The length of the CDR3 is 13 residues. Lactation, pregnancy, other autoimmune disease or uncontrolled infection led to exclusion of patients. TCR beta CDR3 regions were amplified from RNA transcripts. Primed by the HTBI set, a first-round RT-PCR was run on the TCR CDR3. Each CDR3 protein gets one entry after TCRdb re-called the multiplex PCR reads with MiXCR. The table records some 800,000 distinct CDR3 sequences, about two fifths of them present only once. This clonotype was counted at least ten times. Its antigen remains unidentified.

J is TRBJ1-1 and V is TRBV2; 7 nucleotides align to TRBD1. The sequencing input was blood. The TCR comes from a man aged 18 to 35 with Graves' hyperthyroidism. This CDR3 reads CASSDREGTEAFF. The CDR3 DNA sequence: TGTGCCAGCAGCGACAGGGAGGGCACTGAAGCTTTCTTT.